This T cell receptor beta chain was observed in a study of low-dose radiotherapy and immunotherapy resistance in tumors (dated by TCRdb to 2022 to 2024). Study-level background: Cohort 1 received 0.5 Gy per fraction every 2 weeks, with a prescribed total PTV dose of 6.5 Gy. Nivolumab and ipilimumab were both given intravenously, with nivolumab at a 240 mg flat dose every two weeks and ipilimumab at 1 mg/kg every six weeks. Randomization of trial participants into treatment groups was not performed. Patients took aspirin 300 mg orally once daily for four cycles, starting on cycle 1 day 1. Eight patients were included in the translational analysis, namely three from the first dose cohort plus the first five from the second dose cohort. Patients in Cohort 2 were given 1 Gy per fraction every two weeks, for a total of 13 Gy across 26 weeks. Intravenous cyclophosphamide at 200 mg/m2 was administered every two weeks, one day ahead of each radiation and immunotherapy administration.

The sequencer was an Illumina HiSeq 2500. First-strand cDNA was synthesized with Superscript III and a set of TRAV- and TRBV-specific primers, covering both TCRalpha and TCRbeta chains. TCRs were amplified with Phusion for approximately 21 PCR cycles, with a constant-region primer paired with the adapter attached to the V primers. The MessageAmp II aRNA Amplification Kit was used to amplify the isolated mRNA, with in vitro transcription run for 16 hours at 37 degrees C. The Dynabeads mRNA DIRECT Purification Kit was used to isolate the mRNA for TCR sequencing. A second roughly 23-cycle Phusion PCR added indexed Illumina adapters, and products were purified with AMPure XP beads. In the original analysis: Custom Perl scripts pooled TCR sequences encoding the same protein, removed out-of-frame sequences and computed each clonotype's abundance. TCR sequences supported by only a single read were excluded from analysis. Among the metrics used to describe the repertoires were Shannon entropy, Gini index, clonality, richness, and the frequency of TCRs shared between repertoires. In-frame beta chains were kept once TCRdb had trimmed the public reads at Q25 with fastp and called clones with MiXCR. For every CDR3 protein sequence, its rows merge into one entry that carries the most common genes and DNA. The V and J calls, along with clone size, are taken from TCRdb and not from the paper's own processing. This sample comprises approximately 89,000 distinct CDR3 sequences, 18% of them detected only once. Of the sample, 4.5% to 7.5% is held by the ten largest clones.

This clonotype has ten or more counts. There is no known antigen for this receptor. Base quality data are lacking; no much larger clone is found one base away. The intended sense of this specimen's time point label: before trial treatment. Donors were enrolled in RACIN, a single-arm phase I dose-escalation trial combining nivolumab, ipilimumab, aspirin, low-dose cyclophosphamide and low-dose radiotherapy. Eligible patients had advanced, TIL-negative solid tumors. The CDR3 numbers 13 residues from cysteine through phenylalanine. Only CDR3 DNA remains: 39 bases, in frame from the first base. CDR1 LGHNA and CDR2 YSLEER are derived from the germline V gene. V gives up 3 bases and J gives up 2 bases, and the segment between their germline ends measures 6 bases.

The origin of this receptor is a male donor with prostate cancer. The source was PBMCs, collected before treatment. This chain is built from TRBV4-3 and TRBJ2-3; no D segment can be confidently identified. Read as DNA, the sequence is TGCGCCAGCAGCCACCAAACCACAGATACGCAGTATTTT. The translation is CASSHQTTDTQYF.